Listed here are 15 T cell receptor beta chains from one sample, sequenced in a study of blood T cell repertoires in COVID-19. Method: immunoSEQ multiplex PCR; TCRdb's copy keeps in-frame clones and lacks some. The sample has tens of thousands of clones, 86% seen once. The sample taken for sequencing was peripheral blood. The receptor source for this set is a man in his thirties or forties with acute or convalescent COVID-19.

The V and J genes are TRBV14 and TRBJ2-1; 7 bases match TRBD1. This CDR3 comprises 16 residues. Trimming at V came to 1 base and at J to 7 bases, leaving 10 bases not matched to a gene. CDR1 is SGHDN and CDR2 is FVKESK in the germline V gene. CDR3 sequence (DNA): TGTGCCAGCAGCCAAGTGGTACCAGGGGGATCTAATGAGCAGTTCTTC. As protein: CASSQVVPGGSNEQFF.

The chain links TRBV20-1 to TRBJ2-7; D remains unclear. CDR1 and CDR2 (germline): DFQATT, SNEGSKA (reference sequence). The CDR3 spans 13 residues. V lost 3 bases and J 6 bases, leaving 15 bases between the germline ends. CDR3 residues: CSASETTDGEQYF. The CDR3 nucleotides read TGCAGTGCTAGTGAGACCACAGACGGCGAGCAGTACTTC.

CDR3 sequence reads: CASSSDSEETQYF. The CDR3 DNA is TGTGCCAGCAGCTCGGACAGCGAAGAGACCCAGTACTTC. The chain uses TRBV11-3 and TRBJ2-5; the D gene is possibly TRBD1 (6 bases). CDR1 and CDR2 (germline): SGHNT, YENEEA. The CDR3 runs 13 residues. The V and J ends lost 4 bases and 3 bases respectively, with 9 bases between them.

The rearrangement links TRBV18 to TRBJ1-2; the match to TRBD1 covers 7 bases. The V and J ends lost 3 bases and 13 bases, in that order; junction bases with no gene match: 8. The CDR3 covers 12 residues. Germline values: CDR1 KGHSH, CDR2 LQKENI. CDR3 bases: TGTGCCAGCTCACCGGCGACAGGGTTCGCCACCTTC. This translates into CASSPATGFATF.

This rearrangement joins TRBV5-1 to TRBJ2-2, with 11 nucleotides matching TRBD2. The CDR3 is 17 residues long. Trimming cost V 6 bases and J 4 bases; bases outside gene matches: 11. Germline V CDR1 and CDR2: SGHRS, YFSETQ. The CDR3 coding sequence is TGCGCCAGCACGCCCTCTAGCGGGGGGATTTTCACCGGGGAGCTGTTTTTT. Translating it yields CASTPSSGGIFTGELFF.

The genes are TRBV3-1 (or the pseudogene TRBV3-2) and TRBJ1-6; 7 bases align to TRBD1. The CDR3 covers 16 residues. V was clipped by 2 bases and J by 7 bases; unmatched bases: 8. Germline loops: CDR1 LGHDT, CDR2 YNNKEL (reference sequence). CDR3 nucleotides: TGTGCCAGCAGCCAAAGCAGGGGGTTGAAGAATTCACCCCTCCACTTT. Protein product: CASSQSRGLKNSPLHF.

V and J are TRBV7-2 and TRBJ2-1, with 9 bases that match TRBD2. The CDR3 spans 18 residues. The ends lost 4 bases at V and 1 base at J; junction bases unmatched: 11. CDR1 is SGHTA and CDR2 is FQGNSA in the germline V gene. The CDR3: CASSSRWGGRESYNEQFF. CDR3 coding DNA: TGTGCCAGCAGCTCTAGGTGGGGCGGGAGGGAATCCTACAATGAGCAGTTCTTC.

The chain couples TRBV15 to TRBJ2-2, with 7 nucleotides matching TRBD2. The CDR3 extends over 15 amino acids. Germline values: CDR1 LNHNV, CDR2 YYDKDF (reference sequence). J was trimmed by 5 bases and V by 4 bases; bases with no gene match: 7. The CDR3 DNA reads TGTGCCACCAGCAACGCGGGAGTACGGACCGGGGAGCTGTTTTTT. Translation: CATSNAGVRTGELFF.

This chain links TRBV12-5 with TRBJ1-5; unclear D gene. V was shortened by 4 bases and J by 6 bases, with 13 bases between the two germline ends. This CDR3 is 14 amino acids long. In germline, CDR1 is LGHNT, CDR2 FRNRAP. The CDR3 protein is CASGYLMSGQPQHF. Here the CDR3 DNA reads TGTGCTAGTGGTTACCTGATGTCGGGTCAGCCCCAGCATTTT.

The genes are TRBV5-4 and TRBJ1-2; maybe TRBD1 (5 bases). CDR3 length: 15 amino acids. Germline values: CDR1 SGHNT, CDR2 YYREEE (reference sequence). The V end lost 0 bases, the J end lost 2 bases, and 11 bases lay between the germline ends. The CDR3 reads CASSLGSRGNYGYTF. The CDR3 DNA reads TGTGCCAGCAGCTTGGGCTCCCGGGGGAACTATGGCTACACCTTC. Full variable domain (remainder filled in from reference TRBV5-4 and TRBJ1-2): ETGVTQSPTHLIKTRGQQVTLRCSSQSGHNTVSWYQQALGQGPQFIFQYYREEENGRGNFPPRFSGLQFPNYSSELNVNALELDDSALYLCASSLGSRGNYGYTFGSGTRLTVV.

The gene calls are TRBV28 and TRBJ2-3, with TRBD2 matching 11 bases. This CDR3 has 14 amino acids. Germline V gene data show CDR1 as MDHEN and CDR2 as SYDVKM. J lost 9 bases, V lost 4 bases, and 6 bases had no gene match. The CDR3 bases are TGTGCCAGCAGTTCTAGCGGGGGGCCGAGGACGCAGTATTTT. Encoded protein: CASSSSGGPRTQYF.

The chain is built from TRBV18 and TRBJ1-5; 10 bases align to TRBD1. Germline CDR1 is KGHSH and CDR2 is LQKENI. The ends lost 1 base at V and 0 bases at J; junction bases unmatched: 12. This CDR3 spans 20 amino acids. DNA for the CDR3: TGTGCCAGCTCACCACGGGGCTCGACAGGGGGCCTCATTAGCAATCAGCCCCAGCATTTT. This codes for CASSPRGSTGGLISNQPQHF. The full variable domain, in which reference TRBV18 and TRBJ1-5 provide the parts outside the CDR3, is NAGVMQNPRHLVRRRGQEARLRCSPMKGHSHVYWYRQLPEEGLKFMVYLQKENIIDESGMPKERFSAEFPKEGPSILRIQQVVRGDSAAYFCASSPRGSTGGLISNQPQHFGDGTRLSIL.

Only one count was recorded for this clone. The chain employs TRBV6-6 and TRBJ1-2, with 9 bases lining up with TRBD1. The V segment lost 7 bases and the J segment 2 bases; nucleotides outside the gene matches: 11. CDR3 size: 16 residues. In germline, CDR1 is MNHNY, CDR2 SVGAGI (reference sequence). CDR3 amino acids: CASTRGGQGRNYGYTF. The CDR3 nucleotides are TGTGCCAGCACGAGAGGGGGACAGGGCCGCAACTATGGCTACACCTTC.

The J gene is TRBJ1-1, the V gene TRBV11-2, with D perhaps matching TRBD1 (5 bases). Trimming shortened V by 4 bases and J by 11 bases, and 20 bases separated the two germline ends. Germline CDR1 and CDR2: SGHAT and FQNNGV. This CDR3 has 14 amino acids. The CDR3 is CASSYRQGVLGAFF. In nucleotides, the CDR3 is TGTGCCAGCAGCTACCGACAAGGGGTTTTGGGTGCTTTCTTT.

For this clone: Other DNA sequences in this sample translate to the same CDR3. The chain couples TRBV6-2 or TRBV6-3 to TRBJ2-5; D gene ambiguous. This CDR3 has 13 amino acids. Between the trimmed V and J ends, which lost 6 bases and 1 base, there was a span of 9 bases. Germline CDR1 and CDR2: MNHEY and SVGEGT. In DNA form, the CDR3 reads TGTGCCAGCAGCTCGACTTTCCAAGAGACCCAGTACTTC. Its protein product is CASSSTFQETQYF.